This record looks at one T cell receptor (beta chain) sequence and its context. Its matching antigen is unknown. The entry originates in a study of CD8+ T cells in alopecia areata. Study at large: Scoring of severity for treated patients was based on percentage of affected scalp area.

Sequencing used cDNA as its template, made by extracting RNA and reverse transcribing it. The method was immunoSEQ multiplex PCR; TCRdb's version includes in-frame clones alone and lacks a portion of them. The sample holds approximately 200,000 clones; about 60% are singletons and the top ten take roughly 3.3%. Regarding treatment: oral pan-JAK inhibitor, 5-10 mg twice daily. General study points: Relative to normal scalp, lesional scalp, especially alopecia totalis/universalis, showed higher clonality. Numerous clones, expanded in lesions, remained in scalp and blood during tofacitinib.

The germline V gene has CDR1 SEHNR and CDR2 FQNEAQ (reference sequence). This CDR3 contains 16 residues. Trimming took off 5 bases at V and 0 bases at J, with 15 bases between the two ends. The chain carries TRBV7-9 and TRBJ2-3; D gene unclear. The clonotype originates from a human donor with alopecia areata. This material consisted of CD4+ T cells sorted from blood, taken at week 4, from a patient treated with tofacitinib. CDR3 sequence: CASSPRSSPSTDTQYF. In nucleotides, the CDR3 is TGTGCCAGCAGCCCTAGATCAAGCCCTAGCACAGATACGCAGTATTTT.